The entry below describes one T cell receptor beta chain. This sample is part of a study of blood T cell repertoires in COVID-19. How the authors handled the data: Researchers report that nucleated cell counts were estimated from reference gene primer amplification. TCRdb's copy holds only in-frame clones and misses some; the assay was immunoSEQ multiplex PCR. V, J and clone size are taken as reported in that table, and D and trimming were inferred from the DNA itself. Of roughly 100,000 clones in the sample, about 89% were seen once. Losses at the gene ends were 4 bases for V and 0 bases for J; bases not matched to a gene: 2. This CDR3 comprises 15 residues. Germline V gene sequence: CDR1 SGHDT, CDR2 YYEEEE.

The chain is built from TRBV5-6 and TRBJ2-3; 10 positions agree with TRBD2. Sequencing was done on a sample of peripheral blood. The sequence was collected from a woman aged 50 to 60 in a cohort sampled during active COVID-19. In nucleotides, the CDR3 is TGTGCCAGCAGCGCACTAGCGGGGAGCACAGATACGCAGTATTTT. This gives the protein CASSALAGSTDTQYF.